The rows below give T cell receptor beta chains drawn from one sample of a study of shared clonotypes between healthy human individuals. Clones were sequenced by immunoSEQ multiplex PCR, and TCRdb holds only the in-frame ones, with some missing. Here the sample spans about 1 million clones, 60% to 80% being singletons. The sequenced sample consisted of memory CD4+ T cells sorted from blood. These receptors came from a young man in good health. Each CDR3 is given with its conserved first and last residue. Fields, in order: V gene, J gene, D gene, clone size, CDR3 DNA, CDR3 protein. A D gene is named only where the DNA matches it firmly. The size entry is marked missing in some rows and otherwise reads once, few, many or a size class.

v_gene: TRBV5-1; j_gene: TRBJ1-4; d_gene: NA; abundance: NA; CDR3nt: TGCGCCAGCAGCGGGGACAAGACTAATGAAAAACTGTTTTTT; CDR3aa: CASSGDKTNEKLFF
v_gene: TRBV30; j_gene: TRBJ1-2; d_gene: NA; abundance: NA; CDR3nt: TGTGCCTGGAGGGGACACACCTATGGCTACACCTTC; CDR3aa: CAWRGHTYGYTF
v_gene: TRBV7-8; j_gene: TRBJ2-2; d_gene: TRBD1; abundance: NA; CDR3nt: TGTGCCAGCAGCACCACAGGGGGCGCGGGCACCGGGGAGCTGTTTTTT; CDR3aa: CASSTTGGAGTGELFF
v_gene: TRBV18; j_gene: TRBJ2-7; d_gene: NA; abundance: NA; CDR3nt: TGTGCCAGCTCCCCAACCGGGACGGATAACGAGCAGTACTTC; CDR3aa: CASSPTGTDNEQYF
v_gene: TRBV7-9; j_gene: TRBJ2-2; d_gene: NA; abundance: once; CDR3nt: TGTGCCAGCAGCTATCTTACAACTGCGAACACCGGGGAGCTGTTTTTT; CDR3aa: CASSYLTTANTGELFF
v_gene: TRBV2; j_gene: TRBJ2-1; d_gene: TRBD2; abundance: NA; CDR3nt: TGTGCCAGCAGTGAAGGGCGGGAGGGCCATAGGGAGCAGTTCTTC; CDR3aa: CASSEGREGHREQFF
v_gene: TRBV10-1; j_gene: TRBJ2-7; d_gene: NA; abundance: NA; CDR3nt: TGCGCCAGCAACCTGTGGGAGCAGTACTTC; CDR3aa: CASNLWEQYF
v_gene: TRBV23-1; j_gene: TRBJ2-5; d_gene: TRBD1; abundance: NA; CDR3nt: TGCGCCAGCAGTCGCCAGGGGGCAGAGACCCAGTACTTC; CDR3aa: CASSRQGAETQYF
v_gene: TRBV4-2; j_gene: TRBJ2-1; d_gene: NA; abundance: NA; CDR3nt: TGTGCCAGCAGCCAAGAACACAGGGGGGGAAGGAATGAGCAGTTCTTC; CDR3aa: CASSQEHRGGRNEQFF
v_gene: TRBV7-9; j_gene: TRBJ2-3; d_gene: NA; abundance: once; CDR3nt: TGTGCCAGCGGGCACCGGGGGCCCACAGATACGCAGTATTTT; CDR3aa: CASGHRGPTDTQYF